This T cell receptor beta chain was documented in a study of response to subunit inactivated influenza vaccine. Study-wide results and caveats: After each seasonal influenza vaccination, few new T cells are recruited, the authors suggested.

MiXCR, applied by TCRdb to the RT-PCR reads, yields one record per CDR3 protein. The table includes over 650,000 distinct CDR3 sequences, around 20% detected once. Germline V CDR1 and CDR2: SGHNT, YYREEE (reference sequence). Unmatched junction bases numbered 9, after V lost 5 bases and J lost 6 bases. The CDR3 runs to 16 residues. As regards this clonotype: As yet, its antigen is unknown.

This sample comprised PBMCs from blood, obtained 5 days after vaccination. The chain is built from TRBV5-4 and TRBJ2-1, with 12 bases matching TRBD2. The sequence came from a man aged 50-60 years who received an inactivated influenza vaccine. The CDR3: CASRYAGTSGPNEQFF. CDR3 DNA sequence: TGTGCCAGCAGGTATGCCGGGACTAGCGGGCCCAATGAGCAGTTCTTC.